The entry below describes one TCR beta chain. Its matching antigen is unknown. Some clones are missing from TCRdb's copy, which holds only in-frame ones; the method was immunoSEQ multiplex PCR. The table has about 270,000 clones, around 92% seen once. In germline, CDR1 is MNHNY, CDR2 SVGAGI (reference sequence). The CDR3 covers 11 residues. With 4 bases removed from V and 5 bases from J, the gap between germline ends came to 5 bases. This specimen comes from a study of T cell responses to AZD1222 COVID-19 vaccine. Study findings and constraints: Breadth and depth of Spike-specific TCRs rose after two AZD1222 doses. Baseline serostatus was positive in only a handful of AZD1222 recipients. Nearly half of the spike-specific TCRs reportedly recognize variant regions that carry no mutations. After the peak T cell response, and only then, were repertoires sampled.

The sequenced sample was peripheral blood, obtained 28 days after the second AZD1222 dose. The source of this sequence is an adult who received the AZD1222 COVID-19 vaccine. The chain couples TRBV6-6 to TRBJ1-1; no clear D gene. CDR3 loop: CASSSKTEAFF. The CDR3 DNA is TGTGCCAGCAGTTCCAAGACTGAAGCTTTCTTT.